This T cell receptor (beta chain) originates from a study of shared clonotypes between healthy human individuals. Germline-derived CDR1 and CDR2 are LGHNA and YSLEER. This CDR3 comprises 16 residues. The ends were cut back, 0 bases at V and 5 bases at J, with 14 bases in the middle. Sequenced by immunoSEQ multiplex PCR; TCRdb stores in-frame clones only, minus some. The table has 2 million to 2.5 million clones, approximately 94% seen once; the top ten hold roughly 0.13%. This chain connects TRBV4-3 to TRBJ1-5; possible D gene TRBD1, 5 bases. The clonotype was recovered from a man between 18 and 35 years old in good health. Sequenced material: naive CD4+ T cells sorted from blood. The subset is: CD45RA+ positively selected. CDR3 protein: CASSQDYSRGYQPQHF. The CDR3 bases are TGCGCCAGCAGCCAAGATTACAGTAGGGGCTATCAGCCCCAGCATTTT.